These 18 T cell receptor beta chains originate from one sample sequenced in a study of shared clonotypes between healthy human individuals. The method was immunoSEQ multiplex PCR; TCRdb's version includes in-frame clones alone and lacks a portion of them. The profile covers about 520,000 clones, with 81% appearing a single time and about 12% taken by the ten largest. Sequenced: PBMCs. These receptors all stem from a woman aged 40 to 50 in good health. Some clones in this sample may be carry-over from other donors' samples.

The rearrangement joins TRBV21-1 to TRBJ1-2. TRBV21-1 is a pseudogene locus. The CDR3 loop spans 15 amino acids. CDR3 bases: TGTGCCAGCAGCAAAGACGGACGGGCTAACTATGGCTACACCTTC. It codes for CASSKDGRANYGYTF.

This clone has just a few counts. This chain connects TRBV6-5 to TRBJ2-1; a possible D gene is TRBD1 (5 bases). Looked up from germline, CDR1 is MNHEY and CDR2 is SVGAGI. The CDR3 has 12 amino acids. Trimming pared 5 bases from V and 6 bases from J, leaving 8 bases between. The CDR3 loop reads CASSPGLNEQFF. The CDR3 nucleotides are TGTGCCAGCAGTCCAGGGCTCAATGAGCAGTTCTTC.

About this clone: This probably arose from a read error, given a far larger clone one base away. The chain links TRBV6-4 to TRBJ2-7, with 9 bases fitting TRBD2. Germline CDR1 MRHNA, CDR2 SNTAGT. The CDR3 runs to 15 residues. V shed 5 bases, J shed 5 bases, and the junction held 10 bases outside the gene matches. The CDR3 bases are TGTGCCAGCAGTTCGGTATTAGCGGGAGTTGACGAGCAGTACTTC. This gives the protein CASSSVLAGVDEQYF.

The chain joins TRBV5-1 to TRBJ1-1; 8 bases match TRBD1. Germline CDR1 reads SGHRS; CDR2 reads YFSETQ. V was clipped by 0 bases and J by 0 bases; unmatched bases: 4. The CDR3 has 16 amino acids. The CDR3 bases are TGCGCCAGCAGCTTGGCCCAACAGGGGGTGAACACTGAAGCTTTCTTT. This sequence encodes CASSLAQQGVNTEAFF.

This chain links TRBV5-8 with TRBJ1-4, with 7 bases lining up with TRBD1. Germline V gene sequence: CDR1 SGHTS, CDR2 YDEGEE. Germline trimming cut 6 bases from V and 0 bases from J; bases unmatched to any gene: 8. This CDR3 comprises 16 residues. The DNA of the CDR3 is TGTGCCAGCACACCGGGACAGACAACAACTAATGAAAAACTGTTTTTT. The encoded protein is CASTPGQTTTNEKLFF.

The chain joins TRBV5-1 to TRBJ2-7, with 14 bases that match TRBD2. CDR1 is SGHRS and CDR2 is YFSETQ in the germline V gene. The CDR3 totals 16 residues. V lost 5 bases to trimming and J lost 6 bases; unmatched junction nucleotides: 10. CDR3 region: CASSVAPGTSGSEQYF. The CDR3 DNA follows: TGCGCCAGCAGTGTGGCCCCCGGGACTAGCGGGAGCGAGCAGTACTTC.

V usage is TRBV27 and J usage is TRBJ2-5; D gene unclear. V lost 1 base, J lost 5 bases, and 5 bases lay in between. CDR1 is MNHEY, CDR2 SMNVEV, per germline (reference sequence). CDR3 length equals 12 residues. The CDR3 nucleotides are TGTGCCAGCAGTTTATTCGTCGAGACCCAGTACTTC. Translated, it gives CASSLFVETQYF.

The chain uses TRBV5-4 and TRBJ2-1; 7 bases map to TRBD2. CDR1 and CDR2 (germline): SGHNT, YYREEE (reference sequence). The J segment lost 3 bases and the V segment lost 6 bases, leaving 3 bases of the junction unmatched. This CDR3 region has 13 residues. The CDR3 sequence is CASTSGGYNEQFF. CDR3 bases: TGTGCCAGCACCTCGGGAGGCTACAATGAGCAGTTCTTC. Full variable domain (outside the CDR3, taken from reference TRBV5-4 and TRBJ2-1): ETGVTQSPTHLIKTRGQQVTLRCSSQSGHNTVSWYQQALGQGPQFIFQYYREEENGRGNFPPRFSGLQFPNYSSELNVNALELDDSALYLCASTSGGYNEQFFGPGTRLTVL.

The chain uses TRBV18 and TRBJ1-2; 7 bases are a match to TRBD1. Germline CDR1 and CDR2: KGHSH and LQKENI. V lost 8 bases, J lost 4 bases, and 4 bases stayed unmatched. The CDR3 runs to 12 residues. The CDR3 is CASATGTYGYTF. As DNA, the CDR3 is TGTGCCAGCGCGACAGGGACCTATGGCTACACCTTC.

The chain carries TRBV7-2 and TRBJ2-7, with 14 nucleotides matching TRBD2. Germline CDR1 SGHTA, CDR2 FQGNSA. This CDR3 is 15 amino acids long. V trimming: 6 bases; J trimming: 6 bases; junction bases outside the gene matches: 7. The CDR3 loop is CASSPGLAGASEQYF. The CDR3 DNA follows: TGTGCCAGCAGTCCGGGACTAGCGGGAGCGTCCGAGCAGTACTTC.

Comment on this clone: A far bigger clonotype differs at one base, so this is likely a read error. The chain carries TRBV13 and TRBJ1-5; no definite D call. The CDR3 is made up of 12 amino acids. Per germline, CDR1 PRHDT and CDR2 FYEKMQ (reference sequence). DNA for the CDR3: TGTGCCAGCAGCGCCAATAATCAGCCCCCGCATTTT. This gives the protein CASSANNQPPHF. Looking up the rest from reference TRBV13 and TRBJ1-5 gives the full variable domain: AAGVIQSPRHLIKEKRETATLKCYPIPRHDTVYWYQQGPGQDPQFLISFYEKMQSDKGSIPDRFSAQQFSDYHSELNMSSLELGDSALYFCASSANNQPPHFGDGTRLSIL.

V and J are TRBV18 and TRBJ2-7; tentatively, D is TRBD2 (5 bases). The V and J ends lost 3 bases and 7 bases respectively, with 16 bases between them. There are 14 residues in the CDR3. The germline V gene has CDR1 KGHSH and CDR2 LQKENI. The CDR3, as DNA: TGTGCCAGCTCACCGAGAAGCGGCGTCCGGGAGCAGTACTTC. Its translation: CASSPRSGVREQYF.

Turning to this clone: With only one base between it and a far larger clone, this is likely a read error. This chain uses TRBV29-1 with TRBJ1-1; D unclear. CDR3 length: 15 residues. Trimming took off 3 bases at V and 4 bases at J, with 18 bases between the two ends. The V gene's germline CDR1 is SQVTM and CDR2 ANQGSEA. This CDR3 is CSVDKGGIGITEAFF. DNA of the CDR3: TGCAGCGTTGATAAAGGAGGGATTGGGATCACTGAAGCTTTCTTT.

The chain employs TRBV18 and TRBJ1-2; 7 bases are a match to TRBD1. The CDR3 runs 14 residues. CDR1 and CDR2 (germline): KGHSH, LQKENI. The V gene end was trimmed by 5 bases and the J gene end by 2 bases; junction bases not matched to a gene: 5. In nucleotides, the CDR3 is TGTGCCAGCTCAGCGACAGGGACCAACTATGGCTACACCTTC. It is translated as CASSATGTNYGYTF.

CDR3 bases: TGTGCCAGCAGCTCGGCAGGGGGCGCATCCGGGGAGCTGTTTTTT. Residues: CASSSAGGASGELFF. This chain uses TRBV5-6 with TRBJ2-2, with 8 bases that match TRBD1. The CDR3 has 15 amino acids. Germline loops: CDR1 SGHDT, CDR2 YYEEEE. The V segment lost 3 bases and the J segment 6 bases; nucleotides outside the gene matches: 7. The variable domain in full, completed from reference TRBV5-6 and TRBJ2-2, reads DAGVTQSPTHLIKTRGQQVTLRCSPKSGHDTVSWYQQALGQGPQFIFQYYEEEERQRGNFPDRFSGHQFPNYSSELNVNALLLGDSALYLCASSSAGGASGELFFGEGSRLTVL.

This rearrangement joins TRBV30 to TRBJ1-1, with D perhaps TRBD1 (5 bases). The germline V and J ends were trimmed by 2 bases and 11 bases, with 12 bases remaining between them. The CDR3 extends over 11 amino acids. Germline CDR1 and CDR2: GTSNPN and SVGIG (reference sequence). In nucleotides, the CDR3 is TGTGCCTGGAGTTCAGGGCCTGGGGCTTTCTTT. It specifies CAWSSGPGAFF. Looking up the rest from reference TRBV30 and TRBJ1-1 gives the full variable domain: SQTIHQWPATLVQPVGSPLSLECTVEGTSNPNLYWYRQAAGRGLQLLFYSVGIGQISSEVPQNLSASRPQDRQFILSSKKLLLSDSGFYLCAWSSGPGAFFGQGTRLTVV.

Only a few counts were recorded for this clone. The chain recombines TRBV6-1 with TRBJ1-2; D gene unclear. The germline V and J ends were trimmed by 1 base and 4 bases, with 16 bases remaining between them. This CDR3 has 16 residues. Per germline, CDR1 MNHNS and CDR2 SASEGT. CDR3 bases: TGTGCCAGCAGTGAAGTAGCGGAATCGGCGGGCTATGGCTACACCTTC. Residues: CASSEVAESAGYGYTF.

CDR3 sequence reads: CSVSGTGEGNTEAFF. CDR3 in DNA: TGCAGCGTTTCGGGGACAGGGGAAGGGAACACTGAAGCTTTCTTT. V and J are TRBV29-1 and TRBJ1-1; 10 bases map to TRBD1. The CDR3 consists of 15 residues. The J segment lost 1 base and the V segment lost 5 bases, leaving 7 bases of the junction unmatched. Germline loops: CDR1 SQVTM, CDR2 ANQGSEA.